This is a list of T cell receptor beta chains from one sample in a study of vaccination effects on CD4 cells after COVID-19. Their specific antigens are unknown. Only in-frame clones appear in the TCRdb table, and some are missing; sequencing was by immunoSEQ multiplex PCR. This sample yields around 21,000 clones, of which around 62% are seen a single time; around a tenth belongs to the top ten. The source material was CD4+ T cells from PBMCs cultured with HCoV-NL63 spike peptides, sampled before COVID-19 vaccination. Receptors were obtained from a human donor who received a COVID-19 vaccine. Each CDR3 is given with its conserved first and last residue. Fields, in order: J gene, V gene, clone size, D gene, CDR3 DNA, CDR3 protein. The D gene is left open where the match is weak. A clone size is listed for some rows: how often the clone was seen (once, few, many), or a class if it is expanded.

>TRBJ2-7|TRBV7-2|-|-
TGTGCCAGCAGCTTTGGGGGGCTCATCTACGAGCAGTACTTC
CASSFGGLIYEQYF
>TRBJ1-2|TRBV19|-|-
TGTGCCAGTAGCGCAAAGGCAGGGGAAAGCTACACCTTC
CASSAKAGESYTF
>TRBJ2-1|TRBV19|-|TRBD2
TGTGCCAGCCTCCCGGGACTAGCGGGGGGGCAGAATGAGCAGTTCTTC
CASLPGLAGGQNEQFF
>TRBJ2-2|TRBV4-1|-|TRBD1
TGCGCCAGCAGCCAAGAACAGGGGATGACCGGGGAGCTGTTTTTT
CASSQEQGMTGELFF
>TRBJ2-7|TRBV5-1|few|-
TGCGCCAGCAGCCCACAGGACGGCTACGAGCAGTACTTC
CASSPQDGYEQYF
>TRBJ2-7|TRBV21-1|once|-
TGTGCCAGCAGCATCCTGGCATTCGAACGGGTTCCTTACGAGCAGTACTTC
CASSILAFERVPYEQYF
>TRBJ1-2|TRBV6-4|-|TRBD1
TGTGCCAGCAGTGACACGTACCGGGACAGGGCCTATGGCTACACCTTC
CASSDTYRDRAYGYTF
>TRBJ1-3|TRBV19|-|TRBD1
TGTGCCAGTAGTACTTCGACAGGGAGAGGAAACACCATATATTTT
CASSTSTGRGNTIYF
>TRBJ1-1|TRBV19|-|-
TGTGCCACTTCCCAGACCCTAGTGAACACTGAAGCTTTCTTT
CATSQTLVNTEAFF
>TRBJ2-7|TRBV6-2/TRBV6-3|-|TRBD1
TGTGCCAGCAGTCTTAGGGGGCGGCAGGGCTACGAGCAGTACTTC
CASSLRGRQGYEQYF
>TRBJ1-2|TRBV4-2|-|-
TGTGCCAGCAGCCACCCGAACTATGGCTACACCTTC
CASSHPNYGYTF
>TRBJ2-3|TRBV7-9|-|TRBD1
TGTGCCAGCACCCGTGGGGACAGGGGGGACAATTTGGATACGCAGTATTTT
CASTRGDRGDNLDTQYF
>TRBJ1-5|TRBV12-3/TRBV12-4|-|-
TGTGCCAGCAGTCAGCAATCGGGTCAGCCCCAGCATTTT
CASSQQSGQPQHF
>TRBJ2-5|TRBV7-9|-|-
TGTGCCAGCAGCTTAGGTGACATGGGGGAGACCCAGTACTTC
CASSLGDMGETQYF
>TRBJ2-1|TRBV24-1|-|TRBD2
TGTGCCACCAGTGACCGAACGATAGCGGGAACAAATGAGCAGTTCTTC
CATSDRTIAGTNEQFF
>TRBJ1-2|TRBV18|-|-
TGTGCCAGCTCCCCAGAGCCCCTAGTTGGCTACACCTTC
CASSPEPLVGYTF
>TRBJ2-2|TRBV7-9|few|TRBD1
TGTGCCAGCAGTTCAAGACGGACAGGGGACAGCGGGGAGCTGTTTTTT
CASSSRRTGDSGELFF
>TRBJ1-4|TRBV15|-|TRBD1
TGTGCCGCAAGCCGGGACAGGAGGGAAAAACTGTTTTTT
CAASRDRREKLFF
>TRBJ2-7|TRBV5-8|-|TRBD2
TGTGCCAGCAGCTTGGATTGGCGGGAGTTCCCCTACTTC
CASSLDWREFPYF
>TRBJ1-2|TRBV30|-|TRBD1
TGTGCCTGGAACAGGGGCCTAACCTCTCTCTATGGCTACACCTTC
CAWNRGLTSLYGYTF
>TRBJ1-5|TRBV19|-|TRBD1
TGTGCCAGTAGCGGGACAGGCGATCAGCCCCAGCATTTT
CASSGTGDQPQHF
>TRBJ1-5|TRBV7-8|few|-
TGTGCCAGCAGCTCCCTAGGGCCGGGATATTTCTCTAGCAATCAGCCCCAGCATTTT
CASSSLGPGYFSSNQPQHF
>TRBJ2-7|TRBV6-1|once|-
TGTGCCAGCAGTGAAGATTCTGGGTTCTCCTACGAGCAGTACTTC
CASSEDSGFSYEQYF